This T cell receptor beta chain was retrieved from a study of vaccination and CD4 T cells after COVID-19. Background on the study: Overlapping spike peptides of SARS-CoV-2, HCoV-NL63, HCoV-OC43 and HCoV-229E were used, and cells were stimulated with them.

Treatment indicated: approximately 10-day PBMC culture with coronavirus spike peptide pools or control peptides (ViraFEST assay). The study, taken as a whole, reports: Convalescent patients' median share of reactive clones seen only post-vaccination was about 86%.

CDR3 size: 18 residues. The germline CDR1 and CDR2 sequences are MNHNS and SASEGT. This clonotype was recorded once. Antigen: not known. The junction differs from germline at one of its ends, possibly a read error. The Oncomine TCR Beta short-read assay was applied to DNA of cultured CD4+ T cells. Investigators isolated genomic DNA from cultured CD4+ T cells. Each CDR3 protein is one row after TCRdb ran MiXCR on the PCR reads. The profile shows approximately 12,000 distinct CDR3 sequences, 20% to 25% of them singletons. The source was CD4+ T cells from blood, cultured in vitro, collected before SARS-CoV-2 vaccination. This chain connects TRBV6-1 to TRBJ2-5; 12 nucleotides align to TRBD2. The sequence was collected from a human donor who received a COVID-19 vaccine. The CDR3 coding sequence is TGTGCCGGCAGTGAAGAACGGGCTAGCGGGGGGGCGCGGGAGACCCAGTACTTC. Protein: CAGSEERASGGARETQYF.